This TCR beta chain emerged from a study of T-cell memory formation after mild COVID-19. Background on the study: Among the donors, TCR clusters were largely specific to each donor. Whole-study results and caveats: Some clones that responded turned up in pre-infection memory, which suggests that cross-reactive memory joined in. Clones which contracted sat mainly in CM and EM if CD4+, and in EMRA if CD8+.

This clonotype was observed a few times. Antigen unknown. The germline CDR1 and CDR2 sequences are SGHVS and FNYEAQ. The CDR3 is 11 amino acids. The V end lost 5 bases, the J end lost 6 bases, and 7 bases lay between the germline ends. Each CDR3 protein is one row after TCRdb ran MiXCR on the 5' RACE reads. The sample consists of under 700,000 distinct CDR3 sequences, over 20% of them appearing once. Material: PBMCs or a T cell subset sorted from them (not recorded which). The genes are TRBV7-6 and TRBJ1-1; TRBD1 might be the D (5 bases). This TCR was recovered from an adult woman who had mild COVID-19 (a few samples of this study predate the infection). Cell type and time point are not known. CDR3 sequence reads: CASSKGAEAFF. The DNA of the CDR3 is TGTGCCAGCAGCAAAGGGGCTGAAGCTTTCTTT. Together with reference TRBV7-6 and TRBJ1-1, the CDR3 gives the full variable domain: GAGVSQSPRYKVTKRGQDVALRCDPISGHVSLYWYRQALGQGPEFLTYFNYEAQQDKSGLPNDRFSAERPEGSISTLTIQRTEQRDSAMYRCASSKGAEAFFGQGTRLTVV.